This paragraph reports one TCR beta chain. This clone turned up a few times. This receptor's antigen is unknown. One base away there is no much larger clone; base qualities are not given. CDR1 SGHNT and CDR2 YYREEE are derived from the germline V gene (reference sequence). The CDR3 has 15 amino acids, counting the end cysteine and phenylalanine. Only the CDR3 portion is preserved as DNA: 45 bases, with reading frame beginning at the first base. Trimming takes 4 bases off V and 9 bases off J; junction bases not matched to a gene: 12. The sample is drawn from a study of beta chain features in type 1 diabetes (dated by TCRdb to 2017 to 2018). As for the study more broadly: Patients and healthy donors did not differ in mean age, gender distribution, total cell number or subset yield. Regulatory and stem cell-like memory subsets were obtained from only 8 patients and about 8 healthy donors, while naive and central memory subsets were obtained from all 28 donors. Across all samples, fewer than 110,000,000 sorted cells were examined, and cell number per subset correlated strongly with RNA yield. The study compared the TCRB repertoires of sorted circulating CD4+ T cell subsets in recently diagnosed type 1 diabetes patients with those in matched healthy donors. Overall study results and their limits: A moderate but significant shortening of TCRB CDR3 length was observed in type 1 diabetes patients in all four CD4+ subsets. Naive, central memory and regulatory TCRB repertoires appeared more similar among patients than among healthy donors. Patients with type 1 diabetes made fewer insertions and deleted more nucleotides at VDJ recombination sites, implying thymic rearrangement abnormalities. Because small numbers of individuals were included in the HLA sub-analyses, any influence of HLA type on TCRB rearrangement was left unresolved. Shorter templates might have been favored by PCR, but patient and control samples were amplified and corrected together, so both groups would have been affected equally by any skew. Because cDNA was sequenced instead of genomic DNA, activated cells with high expression could be over-represented, although the groups did not differ in activation or CD3 levels.

From each donor, a single peripheral blood sample of about 100 mL on average was drawn into heparinised tubes. Using a panel that included CD45RO, CCR7, CD25, CD127, CD95 and CD27, naive, central memory, regulatory and stem cell-like memory CD4+ T cells were sorted on a BD FACSAria II. Every sorted population had a purity above 98%. PBMCs were separated immediately by Lymphoprep density gradient centrifugation and were stained directly, without being cultured. Samples were stained and sorted in pairs, with one healthy donor and one patient per experiment, so that batch effects were minimized. The entire amount of isolated RNA was reverse transcribed using the High Capacity cDNA Reverse Transcription Kit, so the sequenced TCRB transcripts were expressed ones. Naive, central memory and regulatory T cell samples underwent deep immunoSEQ sequencing, averaging approximately 3.5 million total reads per sample. Sorted cells were lysed in RLT buffer, and RNA was extracted using DNase-treated RNeasy Micro or Mini kits according to cell number. To prevent cross-contamination, every cell subset was processed on its own, while patient and healthy donor samples were processed together. TCRB sequences were amplified from cDNA with the immunoSEQ multiplex PCR, producing 87-bp fragments spanning the CDR3 region. Amplicons were sequenced on the Illumina HiSeq platform. The paper's data handling went like this. Synthetic template baselines were used to correct PCR bias computationally, reads within Hamming distance 2 were collapsed together, and singletons that could not be merged were discarded. By aligning reads against IMGT, V, D and J genes, CDR3 length, and insertions or deletions at six rearrangement sites were assigned. Within each subset, clonotype counts were normalized to the number of sorted cells before true diversity and Gini coefficients were calculated with the tcR R package. The overlap coefficient, calculated on TCRB nucleotide sequences, was used to measure repertoire sharing. TCRdb's version of the immuneACCESS table is confined to in-frame rearrangements and falls short of the full clone set. An unresolved V gene accounts for under half of the shortfall where checked; the remainder is of unknown origin. V, J and clone size reflect that table, while D and trimming were determined from the DNA. The sample table records roughly 150,000 clones; less than 9.5% of these occur just once. Less than 3% of the sample goes to the ten largest clones.

Sequenced input: central memory CD4+ T cells from blood. The sequence is built from TRBV5-4 and TRBJ2-1, and TRBD2 aligns with 8 junction nucleotides. The clonotype originates from a woman in her late teens or twenties in good health. CDR3 loop: CASSPRGAGDSEQFF. The DNA reads as follows: TGTGCCAGCAGCCCCCGGGGAGCGGGAGACAGTGAGCAGTTCTTC.